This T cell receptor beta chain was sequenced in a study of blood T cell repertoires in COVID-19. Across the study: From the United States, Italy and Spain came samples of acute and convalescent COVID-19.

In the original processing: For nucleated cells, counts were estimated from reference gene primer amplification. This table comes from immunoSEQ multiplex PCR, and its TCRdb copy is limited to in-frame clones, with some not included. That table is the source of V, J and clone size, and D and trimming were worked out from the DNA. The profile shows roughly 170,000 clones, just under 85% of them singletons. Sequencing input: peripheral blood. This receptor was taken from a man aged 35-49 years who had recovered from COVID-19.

The CDR3 DNA reads as TGTGCCAGCAGCTTAAGGGTGACAGGGAACACTGAAGCTTTCTTT. This gives the protein CASSLRVTGNTEAFF. The V gene is TRBV7-8, the J gene TRBJ1-1; TRBD1 might be the D (6 bases). Germline loops: CDR1 SGHVS, CDR2 FQNEAQ. This CDR3 is built from 15 residues. The V end was cut by 2 bases, the J end by 1 base, with 11 bases between.